The 22 T cell receptor beta chains below were found in one sample sequenced in a study of T-cell memory formation after mild COVID-19. TCRdb re-called the 5' RACE reads with MiXCR, one entry per CDR3 protein. The sample holds about 450,000 distinct CDR3 sequences, more than 20% seen once. Sequencing was done on a sample of PBMCs or a T cell subset sorted from them (not recorded which). All receptors come from an adult woman who had mild COVID-19 (a few samples of this study predate the infection). Cell type and time point are not known.

This chain links TRBV4-2 with TRBJ1-1; D possibly corresponds to TRBD1 (6 bases). Germline values: CDR1 LGHNA, CDR2 YNFKEQ. The ends were cut back, 0 bases at V and 0 bases at J, with 17 bases in the middle. CDR3 size: 18 residues. The DNA of the CDR3 is TGTGCCAGCAGCCAAGAGGTGGCGGGGGCTATTTTGAACACTGAAGCTTTCTTT. Translation gives CASSQEVAGAILNTEAFF.

The CDR3 region has the DNA TGTGCCAGCAGTTCAGTGCGCAGACAGGTTTCCTACGAGCAGTACTTC. Protein product: CASSSVRRQVSYEQYF. V gene TRBV27 combines with J gene TRBJ2-7; the D gene is possibly TRBD1 (6 bases). This CDR3 has 16 amino acids. The germline V and J ends were trimmed by 4 bases and 1 base, with 17 bases remaining between them. Germline V gives CDR1 MNHEY, CDR2 SMNVEV (reference sequence).

This chain uses TRBV5-5 with TRBJ2-1, with D maybe TRBD2 (5 bases). The CDR3 contains 15 residues. Trimming took off 4 bases at V and 5 bases at J, with 16 bases between the two ends. CDR1 is SGHKS and CDR2 is YYEKEE in the germline V gene (reference sequence). The CDR3 loop is CASSLFVGENNEQFF. Written as DNA, the CDR3 is TGTGCCAGCAGCCTGTTTGTGGGAGAGAACAATGAGCAGTTCTTC.

The rearrangement links TRBV6-6 to TRBJ2-5; perhaps D is TRBD1 or TRBD2 (6 bases each). V was pared by 5 bases and J by 0 bases, with 19 bases between. This CDR3 contains 17 residues. Germline V lookup: CDR1 MNHNY, CDR2 SVGAGI (reference sequence). CDR3 bases: TGTGCCAGCAGTCCCCTCCCCAGGGGAGGCAACCAAGAGACCCAGTACTTC. It is translated as CASSPLPRGGNQETQYF.

This clonotype has more than one count but fewer than ten. The V call is TRBV20-1, the J call TRBJ2-6; 7 positions agree with TRBD1. The CDR3 loop spans 18 amino acids. From germline, CDR1 is DFQATT and CDR2 SNEGSKA (reference sequence). Trimming removed 3 bases from V and 2 bases from J; junction bases left unmatched: 13. CDR3 nucleotides: TGCAGTGCTAGCCACCCCCGGGACAGTGCTGCTGGGGCCAACGTCCTGACTTTC. Translated, it gives CSASHPRDSAAGANVLTF.

The chain joins TRBV20-1 to TRBJ2-7; D is perhaps TRBD2 (6 bases). This CDR3 contains 13 residues. The V end was cut by 3 bases, the J end by 6 bases, with 15 bases between. Germline CDR1 is DFQATT and CDR2 is SNEGSKA (reference sequence). CDR3 nucleotides: TGCAGTGCTAGTTTCCGGGAGAACGGCGAGCAGTACTTC. Translation: CSASFRENGEQYF.

This clonotype was observed a handful of times. The rearrangement links TRBV30 to TRBJ1-4, with D tentatively TRBD1 (6 bases). V lost 2 bases and J 8 bases, leaving 15 bases between the germline ends. CDR1 GTSNPN and CDR2 SVGIG come from the germline V gene (reference sequence). The CDR3 has 14 amino acids. This CDR3 is CAWSSGVPLEKLFF. CDR3 bases: TGTGCCTGGAGTTCAGGGGTACCATTGGAAAAACTGTTTTTT.

The chain joins TRBV16 to TRBJ1-3, with D hard to call. CDR1 is KGHSY, CDR2 FQNENV, per germline. The V end lost 4 bases, the J end lost 0 bases, and 7 bases lay between the germline ends. The CDR3 has 14 amino acids. In DNA, the CDR3 is TGTGCCAGCAGCCCACAAGCCTCTGGAAACACCATATATTTT. This sequence encodes CASSPQASGNTIYF.

The chain combines TRBV12-3 or TRBV12-4 with TRBJ2-3; 12 nucleotides align to TRBD2. The CDR3 runs to 18 residues. The V gene end was trimmed by 2 bases and the J gene end by 0 bases; junction bases not matched to a gene: 6. The CDR3 coding sequence is TGTGCCAGCAGTTTAAGGGCTAGCGGGGGGGCTAGCACAGATACGCAGTATTTT. It is translated as CASSLRASGGASTDTQYF.

This clonotype was counted a few times. The gene calls are TRBV2 and TRBJ2-5, with 10 bases matching TRBD2. The trim removed 5 bases at V and 4 bases at J, leaving 7 bases unmatched. Looked up from germline, CDR1 is SNHLY and CDR2 is FYNNEI. This CDR3 comprises 15 residues. In DNA form, the CDR3 reads TGTGCCAGCAGTTCAAGCGGGAGGGCCGGAGAGACCCAGTACTTC. This encodes CASSSSGRAGETQYF.

This clonotype was observed a handful of times. The genes are TRBV12-3 or TRBV12-4 and TRBJ2-3; TRBD1 aligns across 8 bases. The V segment lost 6 bases and the J segment 6 bases; nucleotides outside the gene matches: 5. The CDR3 has 13 residues. The CDR3 spells CASRQGASDTQYF. The DNA of the CDR3 is TGTGCCAGCAGGCAGGGGGCATCGGATACGCAGTATTTT.

The chain combines TRBV3-1 with TRBJ2-3, with a possible D match to TRBD2 (5 bases). This CDR3 spans 11 amino acids. Trimming left V 11 bases short and J 9 bases short, with 15 bases between. The germline V gene encodes CDR1 LGHDT and CDR2 YNNKEL (reference sequence). CDR3 in amino acids: CAAGDWLTQYF. DNA for the CDR3: TGTGCCGCCGGGGATTGGCTAACGCAGTATTTT.

This clonotype was counted only a few times. As DNA, the CDR3 is TGTGCCGTCGCGGGGGCCTCCTACAATGAGCAGTTCTTC. Translating gives CAVAGASYNEQFF. The rearrangement joins TRBV6-2 or TRBV6-3 to TRBJ2-1, with a tentative D call TRBD2 (7 bases). The V and J ends lost 11 bases and 0 bases respectively, with 11 bases between them. CDR1 is MNHEY, CDR2 SVGEGT, per germline. CDR3 length equals 13 residues.

In its sample, this clonotype was seen a few times. The V and J genes are TRBV2 and TRBJ1-5; perhaps TRBD1 as D (6 bases). The V and J ends lost 10 bases and 0 bases respectively, with 16 bases between them. This CDR3 has 15 amino acids. CDR1 and CDR2 (germline): SNHLY, FYNNEI. The CDR3 here is CAMGHLYDSNQPQHF. The CDR3 DNA sequence: TGTGCCATGGGACACCTCTACGATAGCAATCAGCCCCAGCATTTT.

V and J are TRBV5-1 and TRBJ1-1; D is possibly TRBD1 (5 bases). The CDR3 is 15 amino acids. The V gene's germline CDR1 is SGHRS and CDR2 YFSETQ. V was cut by 3 bases and J by 0 bases, with 12 bases left in between. The DNA of the CDR3 is TGCGCCAGCAGCTCCATGGACACTGTGAACACTGAAGCTTTCTTT. Translating gives CASSSMDTVNTEAFF.

The chain recombines TRBV7-9 with TRBJ1-5; TRBD1 aligns across 9 bases. CDR1 and CDR2 (germline): SEHNR, FQNEAQ (reference sequence). The CDR3 is 17 amino acids. Losses at the gene ends were 4 bases for V and 5 bases for J; bases not matched to a gene: 12. The CDR3 coding sequence is TGTGCCAGCAGCTCGGGACAGGGTGGCCGATTCGATCAGCCCCAGCATTTT. Translation gives CASSSGQGGRFDQPQHF.

The V and J genes are TRBV29-1 and TRBJ2-6; D perhaps matches TRBD2 (6 bases). CDR1 and CDR2 (germline): SQVTM, ANQGSEA. V was clipped by 3 bases and J by 4 bases, with 10 bases between them. The CDR3 spans 14 residues. The CDR3 sequence: CSVDGGAGANVLTF. In DNA, the CDR3 is TGCAGCGTTGATGGAGGGGCCGGGGCCAACGTCCTGACTTTC.

The chain is built from TRBV7-2 and TRBJ2-1; 10 bases align to TRBD1. Germline CDR1 reads SGHTA; CDR2 reads FQGNSA. This CDR3 contains 15 residues. The J segment lost 5 bases and the V segment lost 4 bases, leaving 5 bases of the junction unmatched. The CDR3 reads CASSSGQGRNNEQFF. In DNA, the CDR3 is TGTGCCAGCAGCTCGGGACAGGGGAGAAACAATGAGCAGTTCTTC.

The CDR3 nucleotides read TGTGCCAGCAGCTCCGGTCGGAATGAGCAGTTCTTC. Encoded protein: CASSSGRNEQFF. The gene calls are TRBV7-8 and TRBJ2-1; no definite D call. Trimming removed 4 bases from V and 7 bases from J, with 8 bases in between. The V gene's germline CDR1 is SGHVS and CDR2 FQNEAQ. The CDR3 loop spans 12 amino acids.

CDR3 loop: CASSYWDSTGYYNEQFF. In nucleotides, the CDR3 is TGTGCCAGCAGTTACTGGGACTCGACAGGGTACTACAATGAGCAGTTCTTC. This sequence joins TRBV6-5 and TRBJ2-1; a weak D match, TRBD1 (7 bases). CDR3 size: 17 residues. The germline V and J ends were trimmed by 1 base and 3 bases, with 16 bases remaining between them. The germline V gene encodes CDR1 MNHEY and CDR2 SVGAGI.

This chain uses TRBV20-1 with TRBJ1-1; 11 nucleotides agree with TRBD1. The V gene's germline CDR1 is DFQATT and CDR2 SNEGSKA (reference sequence). Trimming at V came to 6 bases and at J to 5 bases, leaving 8 bases not matched to a gene. The CDR3 is made up of 14 amino acids. CDR3 residues: CSAYTGTGGTEAFF. DNA for the CDR3: TGCAGTGCATATACCGGGACAGGGGGGACTGAAGCTTTCTTT.

This clonotype was picked up many times. The chain combines TRBV7-2 with TRBJ2-3, with TRBD2 matching 11 bases. Germline V CDR1 and CDR2: SGHTA, FQGNSA. CDR3 size: 17 residues. The V segment lost 5 bases and the J segment 0 bases; nucleotides outside the gene matches: 7. CDR3 sequence: CASSHGLAGSSTDTQYF. As DNA, the CDR3 is TGTGCCAGCAGCCACGGACTAGCGGGTTCTAGCACAGATACGCAGTATTTT.